Given below is one T cell receptor (beta chain) in context. After removal of 2 bases from V and 7 bases from J, the junction contained 6 bases not matched to a gene. The CDR3 sequence is 15 residues long. Germline CDR1 MNHEY, CDR2 SVGAGI. Profiling relied on immunoSEQ multiplex PCR, and the TCRdb table lists in-frame clones only, not all of them. The sample includes 130,000 or so clones, roughly nine tenths of them seen just once. These data originate in a study of blood T cell repertoires in COVID-19. Study-wide background: Italy, Spain and the United States were the sources of the convalescent and acute COVID-19 samples. T cells, B-cell-depleted T cells, or PBMCs provided the cDNA or gDNA that served as material.

Recruited during active infection, patients (from Seattle) were subsequently followed longitudinally. The sample comprised peripheral blood. The receptor's source is a woman aged 70-85 years with COVID-19, enrolled during active disease. The genes are TRBV6-5 and TRBJ1-4, with TRBD1 matching over 8 bases. In nucleotides, the CDR3 is TGTGCCAGCAGTTACGTGCGGACAGGGAGTGAAAAACTGTTTTTT. Translated, it gives CASSYVRTGSEKLFF.